The rows below give T cell receptor beta chains drawn from one sample of a study of early T cells in non-severe SARS-CoV-2 infection. TCRdb independently ran MiXCR on the 5' RACE reads; one entry per CDR3 protein. The repertoire holds 30,000 to 35,000 distinct CDR3 sequences, 7% to 7.5% seen once, with around 13% in the top ten. Sequencing used whole blood, obtained at baseline. The receptors derive from an adult who was a healthcare worker with PCR-confirmed SARS-CoV-2 infection or an uninfected control (not recorded which). Each CDR3 is given with its conserved first and last residue. The D gene is left open where the match is weak. Only part of the rows carry a size: once, few, many, or a class if the clone is expanded.

TRBD1	NA	TRBV7-3	TRBJ2-1	TGTGCCAGCAGCATACAGGGGTTCAGAGTCCCCTACAATGAGCAGTTCTTC	CASSIQGFRVPYNEQFF
TRBD1	few	TRBV6-1	TRBJ1-2	TGTGCCAGCAGTGATACGGGACAGTTCGCCTACTATGGCTACACCTTC	CASSDTGQFAYYGYTF
NA	NA	TRBV5-5	TRBJ1-5	TGTGCCAGCAGCTCCGGGGGGACGCTGAGCAATCAGCCCCAGCATTTT	CASSSGGTLSNQPQHF
NA	few	TRBV18	TRBJ2-7	TGTGCCAGCTCACCACAGGGTAAGGAGCAGTACTTC	CASSPQGKEQYF
NA	many	TRBV7-2	TRBJ1-6	TGTGCCAGCAGCTTAGGACAGGTCCGGGATTCACCCCTCCACTTT	CASSLGQVRDSPLHF
TRBD1	many	TRBV7-6	TRBJ2-7	TGTGCCAGCAGCGAAGGACAGGGGGCTTACGAGCAGTACTTC	CASSEGQGAYEQYF
TRBD2	many	TRBV3-1	TRBJ2-1	TGTGCCAGCAGCCAAGGGCTAGCGGGGTCGCTGTTCTTC	CASSQGLAGSLFF
TRBD2	few	TRBV19	TRBJ2-3	TGTGCCAGTAGACTGGGACTAGCGGGAGTCACAGATACGCAGTATTTT	CASRLGLAGVTDTQYF
NA	many	TRBV29-1	TRBJ1-1	TGCAGCGTGAGCGGTAACAGGACACCGAACACTGAAGCTTTCTTT	CSVSGNRTPNTEAFF
NA	many	TRBV2	TRBJ1-1	TGTGCCAGCAATTGGGACATGAACACTGAAGCTTTCTTT	CASNWDMNTEAFF
NA	few	TRBV29-1	TRBJ2-1	TGCAGCGTTGAGGGCACTCCCCAAACCTTCAATGAGCAGTTCTTC	CSVEGTPQTFNEQFF
TRBD2	NA	TRBV7-6	TRBJ2-2	TGTGCCAGCAGCTTACGGACTAGCGGAGACTACACCGGGGAGCTGTTTTTT	CASSLRTSGDYTGELFF
NA	few	TRBV20-1	TRBJ2-3	TGCAGTGCTCCGACAGGATACTTTCGCACAGATACGCAGTATTTT	CSAPTGYFRTDTQYF
TRBD2	few	TRBV12-3/TRBV12-4	TRBJ2-1	TGTGCCAGCAGTTTTTTGGATAGCGGGAGGAATGAGCAGTTCTTC	CASSFLDSGRNEQFF
NA	few	TRBV9	TRBJ1-3	TGTGCCAGCAGCGCCGACTTAGAGGGCTCTGGAAACACCATATATTTT	CASSADLEGSGNTIYF
NA	many	TRBV28	TRBJ2-3	TGTGCCAGCCCTCCAACGGGGGCGAGGGCAGATACGCAGTATTTT	CASPPTGARADTQYF
NA	many	TRBV5-1	TRBJ2-3	TGCGCCAGCAGCTTGTCCCAAGATACGCAGTATTTT	CASSLSQDTQYF
TRBD2	few	TRBV27	TRBJ2-3	TGTGCCAGCAGTTTACGGCTAGCGGTAACAGATACGCAGTATTTT	CASSLRLAVTDTQYF